The rows below give T cell receptor beta chains drawn from one sample of a study of cytomegalovirus exposure and HLA in healthy donors. TCRdb's table, derived via immunoSEQ multiplex PCR, lists solely in-frame clones and lacks some. The data show about 130,000 clones, roughly 77% seen once. The specimen sequenced was PBMCs. Receptors were obtained from a woman in her forties in good health and CMV-seropositive. The CDR3 runs from the conserved cysteine through the conserved F or W. A D gene is named only where the DNA matches it firmly. Rows give clone size only sometimes, using once, few, many, or a class for an expanded clone.

v_gene	j_gene	d_gene	abundance	CDR3aa	CDR3nt
TRBV7-9	TRBJ2-7	NA	NA	CASSLDQGPYEQYF	TGTGCCAGCAGCTTAGACCAGGGCCCCTACGAGCAGTACTTC
TRBV6-4	TRBJ2-1	TRBD1	NA	CASSIGQETYLEQFF	TGTGCCAGCAGTATAGGACAGGAGACCTACTTGGAGCAGTTCTTC
TRBV19	TRBJ2-3	NA	NA	CASSSGAGPQYF	TGTGCCAGTAGTAGCGGGGCAGGTCCGCAGTATTTT
TRBV19	TRBJ1-2	TRBD1	NA	CASSSGTDNYGYTF	TGTGCCAGTAGCTCCGGGACAGATAACTATGGCTACACCTTC
TRBV10-3	TRBJ1-2	NA	few	CATERDAGHGYTF	TGTGCCACTGAGCGGGACGCTGGACATGGCTACACCTTC
TRBV11-3	TRBJ2-2	TRBD1	NA	CASSVGGTGEAGELFF	TGTGCCAGCAGCGTTGGGGGGACAGGGGAGGCCGGGGAGCTGTTTTTT
TRBV9	TRBJ1-2	NA	few	CASSVGVYGYTF	TGTGCCAGCAGCGTAGGAGTATATGGCTACACCTTC
TRBV30	TRBJ2-3	NA	NA	CACTRGGLTDTQYF	TGTGCCTGTACGAGGGGGGGCCTCACAGATACGCAGTATTTT
TRBV30	TRBJ2-7	NA	NA	CAWSVRVVEGQYF	TGTGCCTGGAGTGTAAGAGTAGTGGAGGGGCAGTACTTC
TRBV27	TRBJ1-1	TRBD1	once	CASSLSGQGYTEAFF	TGTGCCAGCAGTTTATCCGGACAGGGGTATACTGAAGCTTTCTTT
TRBV2	TRBJ2-5	NA	few	CASRGLETQYF	TGTGCCAGCAGGGGGCTTGAGACCCAGTACTTC
TRBV19	TRBJ1-4	TRBD1	few	CASSPGTVTNEKLFF	TGTGCCAGTAGTCCCGGGACAGTAACTAATGAAAAACTGTTTTTT
TRBV19	TRBJ2-5	NA	NA	CASSILGFSKRGGAGETQYF	TGTGCCAGTAGTATCTTGGGGTTTTCCAAGAGAGGGGGCGCGGGGGAGACCCAGTACTTC
TRBV29-1	TRBJ2-4	NA	NA	CSVEILNIQYF	TGCAGCGTTGAAATTCTAAACATTCAGTACTTC
TRBV15	TRBJ2-1	NA	NA	CATQTGRRSYNEQFF	TGTGCCACCCAAACGGGTAGGAGGTCCTACAATGAGCAGTTCTTC
TRBV14	TRBJ2-7	NA	NA	CASSQGAGEQYF	TGTGCCAGCAGCCAGGGGGCCGGCGAGCAGTACTTC
TRBV11-2	TRBJ1-3	TRBD1	NA	CASSARDSPGNTIYF	TGTGCCAGCAGCGCACGGGACAGCCCTGGAAACACCATATATTTT
TRBV11-1	TRBJ1-1	TRBD1	few	CASSRRTGNTEAFF	TGTGCCAGCAGCAGACGGACAGGGAACACTGAAGCTTTCTTT
TRBV11-2	TRBJ2-7	NA	NA	CASSSEDIYEQYF	TGTGCCAGCAGCTCAGAAGACATCTACGAGCAGTACTTC
TRBV28	TRBJ1-3	TRBD1	NA	CATTTGSNTIYF	TGTGCCACCACGACAGGGAGCAACACCATATATTTT
TRBV27	TRBJ1-2	NA	NA	CASSFRGENYGYTF	TGTGCCAGCAGTTTTCGGGGGGAAAACTATGGCTACACCTTC
TRBV10-1	TRBJ1-1	NA	few	CASTGSLNTEAFF	TGCGCCAGCACAGGCAGCTTGAACACTGAAGCTTTCTTT
TRBV7-9	TRBJ1-5	NA	once	CASSLSTGGGNQPQHF	TGTGCCAGCAGCTTAAGCACGGGGGGTGGCAATCAGCCCCAGCATTTT